This TCR beta chain was recorded in a study of the immune and genomic landscape of osteosarcoma. Study-wide points: Immune-hot C3 tumors showed higher but still low clonality than cold C1.

Osteosarcoma specimens were post-treatment primary, local recurrence and metastasis tumors from poor-prognosis patients. Germline CDR1 is SGHTS and CDR2 is YDEGEE. V was cut by 4 bases and J by 8 bases, with 13 bases left in between. The CDR3 is 13 residues long. Assay used: immunoSEQ multiplex PCR; TCRdb lists only in-frame clones, some missing. The sample includes several thousand clones, approximately 71% of them seen just once. With respect to this clone: Its antigen is as yet unknown.

The receptor was derived from a human donor with osteosarcoma. The chain is built from TRBV5-8 and TRBJ1-5; maybe TRBD1 (5 bases). The material sequenced was osteosarcoma tumor tissue from the femur. CDR3 sequence reads: CASSQLRGEPQHF. Here the CDR3 DNA reads TGTGCCAGCAGCCAACTAAGGGGAGAGCCCCAGCATTTT.